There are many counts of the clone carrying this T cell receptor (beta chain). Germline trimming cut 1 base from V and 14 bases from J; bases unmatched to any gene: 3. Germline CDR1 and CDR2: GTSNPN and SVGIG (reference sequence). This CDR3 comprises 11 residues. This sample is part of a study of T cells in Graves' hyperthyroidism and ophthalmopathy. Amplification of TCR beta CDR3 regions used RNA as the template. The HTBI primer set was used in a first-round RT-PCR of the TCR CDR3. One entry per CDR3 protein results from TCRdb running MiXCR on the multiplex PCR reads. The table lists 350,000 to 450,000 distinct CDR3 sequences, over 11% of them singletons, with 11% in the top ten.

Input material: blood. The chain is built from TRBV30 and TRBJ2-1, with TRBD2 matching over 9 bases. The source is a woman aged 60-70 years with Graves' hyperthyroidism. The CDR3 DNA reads TGTGCCTGGAGTGGTGCGGGAGGGAAGTTCTTC. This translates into CAWSGAGGKFF.